A single sample gave rise to the 14 T cell receptor beta chains below, sequenced in a study of OX40 agonist ivuxolimab in advanced cancers. This table comes from immunoSEQ multiplex PCR, and its TCRdb copy is limited to in-frame clones, with some not included. In the table there are roughly 130,000 clones, about 93% of which are singletons. The sequencing used CD4+ or CD8+ T cells sorted from blood, collected in a trial of the OX40 agonist ivuxolimab. Every receptor here comes from an adult with an advanced solid tumor such as melanoma, head and neck, liver or kidney cancer.

This clone was recorded once. The chain combines TRBV2 with TRBJ1-1; TRBD1 matches 10 bases. This CDR3 spans 12 amino acids. The trim removed 5 bases at V and 11 bases at J, leaving 5 bases unmatched. CDR1 and CDR2 (germline): SNHLY, FYNNEI. CDR3 nucleotides: TGTGCCAGCAGTTCCGGGACAGGGGTTGCTTTCTTT. Protein sequence: CASSSGTGVAFF.

The CDR3 loop reads CSGQTGAAVYNEQFF. The CDR3 nucleotides are TGCAGCGGCCAAACAGGGGCTGCCGTATACAATGAGCAGTTCTTC. The J gene is TRBJ2-1, the V gene TRBV29-1; 7 bases map to TRBD1. CDR1 is SQVTM and CDR2 is ANQGSEA in the germline V gene. CDR3 length equals 15 residues. V lost 7 bases, J lost 4 bases, and 13 bases stayed unmatched.

This clone was counted a single time. The CDR3, as DNA: TGTGCCAGCAGCCTTGGGGGACAGGGTACATCCTACGAGCAGTACTTC. Residues: CASSLGGQGTSYEQYF. The rearrangement links TRBV7-6 to TRBJ2-7, with TRBD1 matching 9 bases. V was pared by 5 bases and J by 1 base, with 9 bases of the junction left unmatched. There are 16 residues in the CDR3. From germline, CDR1 is SGHVS and CDR2 FNYEAQ.

The chain combines TRBV5-1 with TRBJ2-1; TRBD2 matches at 14 bases. With V trimmed by 4 bases and J by 2 bases, 8 bases remained unmatched. The CDR3 totals 18 residues. The germline CDR1 and CDR2 sequences are SGHRS and YFSETQ. The CDR3 DNA sequence: TGCGCCAGCAGCAGACCGGGACTAGCGGGAGACGCCTACAATGAGCAGTTCTTC. It yields the protein CASSRPGLAGDAYNEQFF.

This clone was observed a single time. This rearrangement joins TRBV6-1 to TRBJ1-1; no definite D call. CDR1 is MNHNS and CDR2 is SASEGT in the germline V gene. CDR3 length equals 15 residues. Trimming stripped 11 bases from V and 1 base from J, with 20 bases between. As DNA, the CDR3 is TGTGCCTCTTCCCTCGAGGGAGCCCCGAACACTGAAGCTTTCTTT. Amino acids: CASSLEGAPNTEAFF.

The chain employs TRBV6-5 and TRBJ2-7; 13 nucleotides match TRBD2. V was clipped by 6 bases and J by 1 base; unmatched bases: 3. Germline CDR1 is MNHEY and CDR2 is SVGAGI. The CDR3 has 15 amino acids. CDR3 sequence (DNA): TGTGCCAGCAGCGCGGGACTAGCGGGATCCTACGAGCAGTACTTC. It is translated as CASSAGLAGSYEQYF.

The J gene is TRBJ2-3, the V gene TRBV5-1; 7 bases line up with TRBD2. V lost 3 bases and J lost 0; bases outside the gene matches: 10. The CDR3 is 17 residues long. In germline, CDR1 is SGHRS, CDR2 YFSETQ. The CDR3 sequence: CASSWALTSPSTDTQYF. CDR3 bases: TGCGCCAGCAGCTGGGCCTTGACTAGCCCTAGCACAGATACGCAGTATTTT.

This sequence joins TRBV28 and TRBJ1-2; no clear D gene. The CDR3 sequence is 12 residues long. V was shortened by 6 bases and J by 7 bases, with 12 bases between the two germline ends. The germline V gene has CDR1 MDHEN and CDR2 SYDVKM. The CDR3 bases are TGTGCCAGCAGCCAGGAGGTTTCTGGCTACACCTTC. The encoded protein is CASSQEVSGYTF.

V is TRBV19 and J is TRBJ1-3; D gene unclear. CDR1 LNHDA and CDR2 SQIVND come from the germline V gene (reference sequence). The CDR3 has 15 residues. V shed 2 bases and J shed 2 bases, with 10 bases lying between them. Here the CDR3 DNA reads TGTGCCAGTAGTATACTGGGTGAAACTGGAAACACCATATATTTT. Encoded protein: CASSILGETGNTIYF.

The chain couples TRBV9 to TRBJ2-1; weak D call: TRBD2 (6 bases). V dropped 0 bases and J dropped 0 bases, with 7 bases sitting between them. Germline CDR1 SGDLS, CDR2 YYNGEE. There are 15 residues in the CDR3. The CDR3 DNA follows: TGTGCCAGCAGCGTAGTGGAGGGCTCCTACAATGAGCAGTTCTTC. Translating it yields CASSVVEGSYNEQFF.

The V call is TRBV7-2, the J call TRBJ1-6, with TRBD1 identical over 9 bases. Unmatched junction bases numbered 7, after V lost 4 bases and J lost 0 bases. CDR3 size: 18 residues. Germline assignment: CDR1 SGHTA and CDR2 FQGNSA. The CDR3 DNA reads as TGTGCCAGCAGCTCCGGGACAGGGTCCTACTCCTATAATTCACCCCTCCACTTT. The encoded protein is CASSSGTGSYSYNSPLHF.

V is TRBV6-5 and J is TRBJ2-7, with D maybe TRBD1 (6 bases). The CDR3 has 13 amino acids. Germline V gene sequence: CDR1 MNHEY, CDR2 SVGAGI. The V and J ends lost 6 bases and 3 bases respectively, with 12 bases between them. The CDR3 loop reads CASSNGQYYEQYF. CDR3 nucleotides: TGTGCCAGCAGCAACGGACAGTACTACGAGCAGTACTTC.

The chain recombines TRBV15 with TRBJ1-2, with 11 bases lining up with TRBD1. Germline CDR1 LNHNV, CDR2 YYDKDF (reference sequence). CDR3 length: 15 amino acids. J was trimmed by 8 bases and V by 3 bases; bases with no gene match: 8. The CDR3 sequence is CATSRSGTGGVGYTF. The CDR3 DNA follows: TGTGCCACCAGCAGGTCCGGGACAGGGGGAGTCGGCTACACCTTC.

The rearrangement joins TRBV4-3 to TRBJ2-7; TRBD2 agrees at 9 bases. The CDR3 runs 14 residues. V lost 4 bases and J lost 4; bases outside the gene matches: 5. The germline V gene has CDR1 LGHNA and CDR2 YSLEER. The DNA of the CDR3 is TGCGCCAGCAGCCCGGGACTAGCCAGATACGAGCAGTACTTC. Translating gives CASSPGLARYEQYF.